This is a list of T cell receptor beta chains from one sample in a study of T-cell reconstitution after alpha-beta-depleted transplantation in children. Each CDR3 protein is one row after TCRdb ran MiXCR on the PCR reads. The top ten hold 0.9% to 1.2% of the sample, which has roughly 590,000 distinct CDR3 sequences, 15% to 20% seen once. Specimen: PBMCs from the stem cell graft donor, collected from the stem cell graft. These receptor sequences come from a human donor who donated a stem cell graft to a child with acute myeloid leukemia. CDR3s include the opening cysteine and the closing phenylalanine or tryptophan.

TRBV24-1,CATSDLYEGAFF
TRBV12-3/TRBV12-4,CASQPRGQGHLSGANVLTF
TRBV5-1,CASSLAQGGFPNTEAFF
TRBV7-9,CASSLGGGSGAQETQYF
TRBV5-1,CASSLRDMNTGELFF
TRBV5-1,CASSSGGWGTEAFF
TRBV6-2/TRBV6-3,CASSSPPGEAYEQYF
TRBV5-1,CASSGTGGREAFF
TRBV20-1,CSARDVESYEQYF
TRBV4-2,CASSQVTGVLDTEAFF
TRBV20-1,CSARGGDSFSGNTIYF